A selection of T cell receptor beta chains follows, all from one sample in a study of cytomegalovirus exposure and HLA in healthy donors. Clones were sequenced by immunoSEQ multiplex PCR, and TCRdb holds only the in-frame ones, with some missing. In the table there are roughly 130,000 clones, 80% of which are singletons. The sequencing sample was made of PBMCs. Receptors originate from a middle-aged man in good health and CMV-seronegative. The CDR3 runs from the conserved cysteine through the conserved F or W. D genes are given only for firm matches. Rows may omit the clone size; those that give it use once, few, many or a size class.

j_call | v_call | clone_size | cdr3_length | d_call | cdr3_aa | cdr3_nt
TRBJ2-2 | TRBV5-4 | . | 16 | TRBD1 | CASSRPLGQGNGELFF | TGTGCCAGCAGCCGCCCTCTCGGACAGGGAAACGGGGAGCTGTTTTTT
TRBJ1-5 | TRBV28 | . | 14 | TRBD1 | CASSFPGQGQPQHF | TGTGCCAGCAGTTTCCCCGGACAGGGTCAGCCCCAGCATTTT
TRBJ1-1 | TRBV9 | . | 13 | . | CASSVQVNTEAFF | TGTGCCAGCAGCGTACAGGTGAACACTGAAGCTTTCTTT
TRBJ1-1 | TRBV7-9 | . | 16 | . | CASSPTRTGGNTEAFF | TGTGCCAGCAGCCCAACCCGCACCGGGGGAAACACTGAAGCTTTCTTT
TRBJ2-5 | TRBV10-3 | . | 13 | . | CATARREEETQYF | TGTGCCACCGCCCGCAGGGAGGAAGAGACCCAGTACTTC
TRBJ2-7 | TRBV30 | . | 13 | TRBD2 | CAWKVGLAAEQYF | TGTGCCTGGAAGGTGGGACTAGCAGCCGAGCAGTACTTC
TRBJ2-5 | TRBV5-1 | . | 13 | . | CASSRGFLETQYF | TGCGCCAGCAGCAGGGGCTTCTTAGAGACCCAGTACTTC
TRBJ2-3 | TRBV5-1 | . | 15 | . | CASSPPAGITDTQYF | TGCGCCAGCAGCCCCCCGGCGGGGATCACAGATACGCAGTATTTT
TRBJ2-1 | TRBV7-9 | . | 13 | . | CASRPDRNNEQFF | TGTGCCAGCAGACCTGACAGAAACAATGAGCAGTTCTTC
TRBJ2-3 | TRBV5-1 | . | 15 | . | CASSFQRVSTDTQYF | TGCGCCAGCAGCTTCCAGCGGGTCAGCACAGATACGCAGTATTTT
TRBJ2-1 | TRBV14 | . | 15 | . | CASSPLVSSDNEQFF | TGTGCCAGCAGCCCGCTCGTCTCATCAGACAATGAGCAGTTCTTC
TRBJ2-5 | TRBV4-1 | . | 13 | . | CASSQGSQETQYF | TGCGCCAGCAGCCAAGGTAGTCAAGAGACCCAGTACTTC
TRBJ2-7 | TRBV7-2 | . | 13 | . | CASSLAQSYEQYF | TGTGCCAGCAGCTTAGCGCAGTCCTACGAGCAGTACTTC
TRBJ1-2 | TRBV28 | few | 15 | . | CASSFQGASPYGYTF | TGTGCCAGCAGTTTTCAAGGGGCTTCCCCCTATGGCTACACCTTC
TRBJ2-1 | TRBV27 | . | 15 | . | CASSLLAWSYNEQFF | TGTGCCAGCAGCCTACTAGCCTGGTCCTACAATGAGCAGTTCTTC
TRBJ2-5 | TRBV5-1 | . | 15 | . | CASSSDSGDCGTQYF | TGCGCCAGCAGCTCGGACAGTGGGGATTGTGGGACCCAGTACTTC
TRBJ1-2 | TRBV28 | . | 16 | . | CASTLSGMAWDYGYTF | TGTGCCAGCACCTTGTCAGGGATGGCATGGGACTATGGCTACACCTTC
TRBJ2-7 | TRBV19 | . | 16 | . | CASRPGGSQSAYEQYF | TGTGCCAGTAGACCAGGGGGGTCACAAAGCGCCTACGAGCAGTACTTC
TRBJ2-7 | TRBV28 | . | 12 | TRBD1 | CASSSSRTGTRF | TGTGCCAGCAGTTCATCAAGGACAGGGACCCGTTTC
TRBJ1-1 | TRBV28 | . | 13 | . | CASSLTGGTEAFF | TGTGCCAGCAGTTTAACGGGTGGCACTGAAGCTTTCTTT
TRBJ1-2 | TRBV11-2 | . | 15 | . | CASSSGTSSLYGYTF | TGTGCCAGCAGCTCCGGGACAAGCTCGCTCTATGGCTACACCTTC
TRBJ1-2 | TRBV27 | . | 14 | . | CASAPSGGIYGYTF | TGTGCCAGTGCCCCCTCGGGGGGGATCTATGGCTACACCTTC
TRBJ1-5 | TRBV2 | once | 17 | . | CASSQRRTDYSNQPQHF | TGTGCCAGCAGCCAGAGACGGACAGATTATAGCAATCAGCCCCAGCATTTT
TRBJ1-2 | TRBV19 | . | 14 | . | CASSRDISNYGYTF | TGTGCCAGTAGTAGGGACATCTCTAACTATGGCTACACCTTC
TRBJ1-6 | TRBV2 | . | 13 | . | CASSQSPNSPLHF | TGTGCCAGCTCACAGAGCCCTAATTCACCCCTCCACTTT
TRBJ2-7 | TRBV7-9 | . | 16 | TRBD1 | CASSVRDRGSPYEQYF | TGTGCCAGCAGCGTGAGGGACAGGGGTTCCCCCTACGAGCAGTACTTC
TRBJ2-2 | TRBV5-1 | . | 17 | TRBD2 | CASSLASQGGDTGELFF | TGCGCCAGCAGCTTGGCCAGTCAGGGAGGGGACACCGGGGAGCTGTTTTTT
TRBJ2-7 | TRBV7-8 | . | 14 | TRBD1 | CASSSGQVPDEQYF | TGTGCCAGCAGCTCGGGACAGGTCCCCGACGAGCAGTACTTC
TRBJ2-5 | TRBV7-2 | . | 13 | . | CASSLLLGETQYF | TGTGCCAGCAGCTTATTACTAGGAGAGACCCAGTACTTC
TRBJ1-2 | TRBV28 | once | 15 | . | CASSLDQGRKYGYTF | TGTGCCAGCAGTTTGGATCAGGGAAGAAAGTATGGCTACACCTTC
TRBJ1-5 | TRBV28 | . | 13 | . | CASGGNSNQPQHF | TGTGCCAGCGGAGGGAATAGCAATCAGCCCCAGCATTTT
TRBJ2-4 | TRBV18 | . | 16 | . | CASSPSPPRAKNIQYF | TGTGCCAGCTCACCATCCCCCCCCAGGGCCAAAAACATTCAGTACTTC
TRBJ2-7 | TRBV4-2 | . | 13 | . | CASSPKQQYEQYF | TGTGCCAGCAGCCCCAAACAACAATACGAGCAGTACTTC
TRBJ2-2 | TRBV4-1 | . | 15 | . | CASSHTPSGTGELFF | TGCGCCAGCAGCCACACCCCTTCGGGCACCGGGGAGCTGTTTTTT
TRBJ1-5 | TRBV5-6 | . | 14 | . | CASSRGAVNQPQHF | TGTGCCAGCAGCCGAGGCGCAGTAAATCAGCCCCAGCATTTT
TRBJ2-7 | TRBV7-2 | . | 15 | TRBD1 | CASSLYQGAAYEQYF | TGTGCCAGCAGCTTATATCAGGGGGCGGCCTACGAGCAGTACTTC
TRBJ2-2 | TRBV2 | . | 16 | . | CASSVSLTSGTGELFF | TGTGCCAGCAGTGTGTCTCTGACTAGTGGCACCGGGGAGCTGTTTTTT
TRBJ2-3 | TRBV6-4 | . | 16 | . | CASSPSLAGRTDTQYF | TGTGCCAGCAGTCCGAGCTTGGCGGGGCGCACAGATACGCAGTATTTT
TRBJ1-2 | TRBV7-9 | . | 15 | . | CASSFGGDTFYGYTF | TGTGCCAGCAGCTTTGGAGGAGACACTTTCTATGGCTACACCTTC
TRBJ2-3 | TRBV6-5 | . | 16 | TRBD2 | CASSYEASGSADTQYF | TGTGCCAGCAGTTACGAGGCTAGCGGGAGTGCAGATACGCAGTATTTT
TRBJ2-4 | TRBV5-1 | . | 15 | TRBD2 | CASSPRGLVVDIQYF | TGCGCCAGCAGCCCGAGGGGACTAGTGGTCGACATTCAGTACTTC
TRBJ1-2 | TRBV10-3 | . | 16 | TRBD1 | CAISESGTGMLGGYTF | TGTGCCATCAGTGAGTCTGGGACAGGCATGCTGGGAGGCTACACCTTC
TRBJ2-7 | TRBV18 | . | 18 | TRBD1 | CASSPRGQGGVGLDEQYF | TGTGCCAGCTCACCACGCGGACAGGGGGGGGTCGGGTTGGACGAGCAGTACTTC
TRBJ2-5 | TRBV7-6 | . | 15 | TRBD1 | CASSLWDREEETQYF | TGTGCCAGCAGCTTATGGGACAGGGAAGAAGAGACCCAGTACTTC
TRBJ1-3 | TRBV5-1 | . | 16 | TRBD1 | CASSDLTGGGGNTIYF | TGCGCCAGCAGCGACCTGACAGGGGGCGGAGGAAACACCATATATTTT
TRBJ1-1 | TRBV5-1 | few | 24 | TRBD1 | CASSLTYLDRVWGSVSLMNTEAFF | TGCGCCAGCAGCTTGACCTACCTGGACAGGGTTTGGGGATCAGTAAGCCTAATGAACACTGAAGCTTTCTTT
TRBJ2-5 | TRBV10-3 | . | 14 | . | CAISVQGNQETQYF | TGTGCCATCAGTGTTCAGGGGAATCAAGAGACCCAGTACTTC
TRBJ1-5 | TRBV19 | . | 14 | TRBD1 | CASRGQDVDQPQHF | TGTGCCAGTAGGGGACAGGATGTCGATCAGCCCCAGCATTTT
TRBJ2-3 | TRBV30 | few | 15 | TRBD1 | CAWSVGTGVPDTQYF | TGTGCCTGGAGTGTCGGGACAGGGGTCCCAGATACGCAGTATTTT
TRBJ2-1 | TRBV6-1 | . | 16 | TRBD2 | CASSEAGSGSPFEQFF | TGTGCCAGCAGTGAAGCGGGTAGCGGGAGTCCCTTTGAGCAGTTCTTC
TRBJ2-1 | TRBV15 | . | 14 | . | CATSRDPGSNEQFF | TGTGCCACCAGCAGAGATCCAGGTAGTAATGAGCAGTTCTTC
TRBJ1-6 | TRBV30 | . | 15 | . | CAWNSRTGASSPLHF | TGTGCCTGGAATTCCCGAACAGGAGCGAGTTCACCCCTCCACTTT
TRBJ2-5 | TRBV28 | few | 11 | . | CASSGAETQYF | TGTGCCAGCAGTGGGGCGGAGACCCAGTACTTC
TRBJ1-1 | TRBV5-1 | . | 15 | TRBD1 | CASSLAPGGGTEAFF | TGCGCCAGCAGCTTGGCCCCAGGGGGCGGCACTGAAGCTTTCTTT
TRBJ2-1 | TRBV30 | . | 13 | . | CAWDFSSYNEQFF | TGTGCCTGGGACTTCAGCTCCTACAATGAGCAGTTCTTC
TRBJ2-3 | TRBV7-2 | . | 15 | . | CASSLNNGVKDTQYF | TGTGCCAGCAGCTTAAACAACGGAGTGAAAGATACGCAGTATTTT
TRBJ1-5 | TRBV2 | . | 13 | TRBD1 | CASRGQGNQPQHF | TGTGCCAGCAGGGGACAGGGCAATCAGCCCCAGCATTTT